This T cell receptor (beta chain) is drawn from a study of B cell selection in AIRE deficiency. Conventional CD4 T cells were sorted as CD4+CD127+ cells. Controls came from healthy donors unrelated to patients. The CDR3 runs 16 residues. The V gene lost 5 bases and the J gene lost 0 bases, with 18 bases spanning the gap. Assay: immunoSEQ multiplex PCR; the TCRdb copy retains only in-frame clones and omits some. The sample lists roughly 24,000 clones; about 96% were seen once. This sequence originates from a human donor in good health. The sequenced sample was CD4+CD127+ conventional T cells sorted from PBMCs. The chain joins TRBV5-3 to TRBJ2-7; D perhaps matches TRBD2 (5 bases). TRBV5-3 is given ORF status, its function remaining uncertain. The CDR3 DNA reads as TGTGCCAGAAGGGCGGGTTCCGATCGGGGCTCCTACGAGCAGTACTTC. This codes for CARRAGSDRGSYEQYF.